The 24 T cell receptor beta chains given below trace back to one sample, sequenced in a study of cytomegalovirus exposure and HLA in healthy donors. The assay was immunoSEQ multiplex PCR, and TCRdb's table has in-frame clones only and misses some. The table lists tens of thousands of clones, about 92% of them singletons, with more than 0.85% in the top ten. The sequenced sample consisted of PBMCs. All receptors derive from a man aged 18 to 29 in good health and CMV-seronegative.

This sequence joins TRBV30 and TRBJ2-7; 7 bases match TRBD2. Per germline, CDR1 GTSNPN and CDR2 SVGIG (reference sequence). The CDR3 covers 15 residues. With 4 bases clipped from V and 10 bases from J, the junction kept 19 bases outside the gene matches. The CDR3 DNA reads as TGTGCCTGGACCATGGGGACTATCCGAAACAAGGACCAGTACTTC. It translates to CAWTMGTIRNKDQYF.

The V call is TRBV15, the J call TRBJ2-4, with 7 bases that match TRBD1. V shed 0 bases and J 7 bases; nucleotides not matched to a gene: 9. The germline CDR1 and CDR2 sequences are LNHNV and YYDKDF (reference sequence). The CDR3 sequence is 16 residues long. In nucleotides, the CDR3 is TGTGCCACCAGCAGAGATAAGGGACAGAGACTTAACATTCAGTACTTC. It translates to CATSRDKGQRLNIQYF.

The genes are TRBV5-1 and TRBJ2-6; unclear D gene. The germline V gene has CDR1 SGHRS and CDR2 YFSETQ. CDR3 length: 16 residues. Trimming left V 4 bases short and J 0 bases short, with 11 bases between. CDR3: CASSNRRSSGANVLTF. The CDR3 DNA sequence: TGCGCCAGCAGCAATCGGCGGTCCTCTGGGGCCAACGTCCTGACTTTC.

The V gene is TRBV6-6, the J gene TRBJ2-1, with TRBD2 matching 12 bases. Trimming removed 5 bases from V and 5 bases from J; junction bases left unmatched: 1. Per the germline V gene, CDR1 is MNHNY and CDR2 is SVGAGI (reference sequence). The length of the CDR3 is 14 residues. This chain's CDR3 is CASSGLAGNNEQFF. The CDR3 coding sequence is TGTGCCAGCAGTGGACTAGCGGGAAACAATGAGCAGTTCTTC.

This clone was picked up a small number of times. The rearrangement joins TRBV5-1 to TRBJ2-3, with 8 bases identical to TRBD2. CDR3 length equals 14 residues. The V gene's germline CDR1 is SGHRS and CDR2 YFSETQ. The CDR3 protein is CASERGTSTDTQYF. CDR3 nucleotide sequence: TGCGCGAGCGAGCGGGGGACTAGCACAGATACGCAGTATTTT.

The CDR3 reads CASTKGGRGNTGELFF. The CDR3, as DNA: TGTGCCAGCACCAAAGGGGGCAGGGGGAACACCGGGGAGCTGTTTTTT. The chain uses TRBV28 and TRBJ2-2, with 7 bases that match TRBD1. V was pared by 7 bases and J by 1 base, with 9 bases of the junction left unmatched. This CDR3 region has 16 residues. Germline lookup yields CDR1 MDHEN and CDR2 SYDVKM.

The rearrangement joins TRBV11-2 to TRBJ2-2; no clear D gene. Deletions cut 3 bases from V and 6 bases from J, with 5 bases between. This CDR3 is built from 12 residues. CDR1 is SGHAT, CDR2 FQNNGV, per germline. The CDR3 reads CASSFGAGELFF. DNA for the CDR3: TGTGCCAGCAGCTTTGGAGCCGGGGAGCTGTTTTTT.

The chain employs TRBV28 and TRBJ2-1, with a weak D call TRBD2 (5 bases). Trimming stripped 11 bases from V and 9 bases from J, with 17 bases between. Germline V gene lookup returns CDR1 MDHEN and CDR2 SYDVKM. The length of the CDR3 is 12 residues. The DNA for the CDR3 is TGTGCCGGTAGTCGGCCGGGGTTTGAGCAGTTCTTC. Its protein is CAGSRPGFEQFF.

This chain links TRBV27 with TRBJ2-7; 13 bases match TRBD2. V dropped 0 bases and J dropped 7; count of bases not matched to a gene: 6. The CDR3 has 16 amino acids. Germline V gene data show CDR1 as MNHEY and CDR2 as SMNVEV (reference sequence). In DNA, the CDR3 is TGTGCCAGCAGTTTATCTCTTGGGACTAGCGGGGTAGAGCAGTACTTC. Translated, it gives CASSLSLGTSGVEQYF.

The rearrangement joins TRBV9 to TRBJ2-1, with 7 bases that match TRBD1. CDR1 is SGDLS and CDR2 is YYNGEE in the germline V gene. This CDR3 contains 15 residues. V gave up 1 base and J gave up 5 bases; unmatched junction bases: 6. The CDR3 DNA reads TGTGCCAGCAGCGTATGGGACAGCGAGAACAATGAGCAGTTCTTC. Encoded protein: CASSVWDSENNEQFF.

The chain is built from TRBV9 and TRBJ2-3; 12 bases are shared with TRBD2. J lost 4 bases, V lost 0 bases, and 3 bases had no gene match. In germline, CDR1 is SGDLS, CDR2 YYNGEE. This CDR3 contains 16 residues. As DNA, the CDR3 is TGTGCCAGCAGCGTAGGGACTAGCGGGGTGTCAGATACGCAGTATTTT. This translates into CASSVGTSGVSDTQYF.

The rearrangement joins TRBV29-1 to TRBJ1-2; TRBD1 agrees at 7 bases. The CDR3 loop spans 13 amino acids. Looked up from germline, CDR1 is SQVTM and CDR2 is ANQGSEA. After removal of 4 bases from V and 6 bases from J, the junction contained 8 bases not matched to a gene. The CDR3 coding sequence is TGCAGCGTTGTAGGGGGCCCGGGCGATGGCTACACCTTC. Translation: CSVVGGPGDGYTF.

The gene calls are TRBV5-4 and TRBJ2-1, with 8 bases that match TRBD2. The germline gives CDR1 SGHNT, CDR2 YYREEE (reference sequence). The CDR3 has 15 residues. The V segment lost 2 bases and the J segment 0 bases; nucleotides outside the gene matches: 1. The CDR3 is CASSLGTSSYNEQFF. For the CDR3, the DNA is TGTGCCAGCAGCTTAGGGACTAGCTCCTACAATGAGCAGTTCTTC.

This chain joins TRBV14 and TRBJ2-1, with D hard to call. In germline, CDR1 is SGHDN, CDR2 FVKESK. The CDR3 consists of 14 residues. V was trimmed by 4 bases and J by 7 bases, leaving 14 bases between them. The CDR3 reads CASSRANVPNEQFF. Written as DNA, the CDR3 is TGTGCCAGCAGCCGGGCCAATGTTCCGAATGAGCAGTTCTTC.

This clone came up once. The chain is built from TRBV7-9 and TRBJ1-2, with a weak D call TRBD1 (5 bases). This CDR3 is built from 14 residues. The germline V and J ends were trimmed by 6 bases and 4 bases, with 15 bases remaining between them. CDR1 SEHNR and CDR2 FQNEAQ come from the germline V gene (reference sequence). The CDR3 region has the DNA TGTGCCAGCAGGATTGGGGCAGGGTCCTATGGCTACACCTTC. This sequence encodes CASRIGAGSYGYTF. Using reference TRBV7-9 and TRBJ1-2 for the parts outside the CDR3, the full variable domain is DTGVSQNPRHKITKRGQNVTFRCDPISEHNRLYWYRQTLGQGPEFLTYFQNEAQLEKSRLLSDRFSAERPKGSFSTLEIQRTEQGDSAMYLCASRIGAGSYGYTFGSGTRLTVV.

The J gene is TRBJ1-5, the V gene TRBV28, with D uncertain. Germline V gives CDR1 MDHEN, CDR2 SYDVKM. Trimming left V 5 bases short and J 4 bases short, with 18 bases between. This CDR3 contains 16 residues. The CDR3 reads CASSRSDTLSNQPQHF. The CDR3 bases are TGTGCCAGCAGTCGCTCCGACACCCTCAGTAATCAGCCCCAGCATTTT.

The chain joins TRBV15 to TRBJ2-1; D is undetermined. The CDR3 is 15 residues long. Germline V gene sequence: CDR1 LNHNV, CDR2 YYDKDF (reference sequence). Trimming took off 5 bases at V and 0 bases at J, with 11 bases between the two ends. CDR3 residues: CATSFAAGSYNEQFF. The CDR3 nucleotides read TGTGCCACCAGCTTTGCGGCCGGCTCCTACAATGAGCAGTTCTTC.

As concerns this clone: This sample includes further DNA sequences coding for the same CDR3. The chain employs TRBV20-1 and TRBJ2-5; D uncertain. Deletions cut 3 bases from V and 4 bases from J, with 3 bases between. Germline values: CDR1 DFQATT, CDR2 SNEGSKA (reference sequence). The length of the CDR3 is 10 residues. CDR3 nucleotide sequence: TGCAGTGCTAGCGGAGAGACCCAGTACTTC. Its translation is CSASGETQYF.

The CDR3 region has the DNA TGTGCCAGCACATCGACGGGAGTCAATGAGCAGTTCTTC. Residues: CASTSTGVNEQFF. The chain is built from TRBV9 and TRBJ2-1, with D maybe TRBD2 (6 bases). The germline V and J ends were trimmed by 6 bases and 6 bases, with 13 bases remaining between them. Germline assignment: CDR1 SGDLS and CDR2 YYNGEE. The CDR3 loop spans 13 amino acids.

The chain has TRBV28 and TRBJ2-3; TRBD2 matches at 12 bases. The CDR3 totals 16 residues. Trimming removed 4 bases from V and 5 bases from J; junction bases left unmatched: 7. Germline V gene sequence: CDR1 MDHEN, CDR2 SYDVKM. CDR3 amino acids: CASSSSGRAIRDTQYF. DNA of the CDR3: TGTGCCAGCAGTTCTAGCGGGAGGGCCATTAGAGATACGCAGTATTTT.

The rearrangement joins TRBV5-6 to TRBJ2-3, with 8 bases identical to TRBD2. Per the germline V gene, CDR1 is SGHDT and CDR2 is YYEEEE. This CDR3 contains 16 residues. Trimming took 5 bases from V and 0 from J; bases not matched to a gene: 8. Here the CDR3 reads CASRGTSGSSTDTQYF. DNA for the CDR3: TGTGCCAGCAGGGGAACTAGCGGATCTAGCACAGATACGCAGTATTTT.

The rearrangement joins TRBV7-2 to TRBJ2-3; 11 bases agree with TRBD2. This CDR3 region has 17 residues. Germline CDR1 and CDR2: SGHTA and FQGNSA. V trimming: 3 bases; J trimming: 0 bases; junction bases outside the gene matches: 5. CDR3 in DNA: TGTGCCAGCAGCTTGACTAGCGGGGTACTTAGCACAGATACGCAGTATTTT. This gives the protein CASSLTSGVLSTDTQYF.

A single count supports this clone. J is TRBJ1-5 and V is TRBV2, with 11 bases fitting TRBD1. J was trimmed by 5 bases and V by 3 bases; bases with no gene match: 6. The CDR3 spans 16 residues. Germline V gene data show CDR1 as SNHLY and CDR2 as FYNNEI. CDR3 protein: CASSDEGQGEDQPQHF. The CDR3 nucleotides are TGTGCCAGCAGTGACGAGGGACAGGGGGAGGATCAGCCCCAGCATTTT.

This chain joins TRBV19 and TRBJ2-2; 7 bases are shared with TRBD2. J was trimmed by 4 bases and V by 7 bases; bases with no gene match: 6. Germline CDR1 and CDR2: LNHDA and SQIVND (reference sequence). The CDR3 length is 14 residues. The CDR3 nucleotides read TGTGCCAGTATTGCGGGAGATCCCACCGGGGAGCTGTTTTTT. Its translation: CASIAGDPTGELFF.